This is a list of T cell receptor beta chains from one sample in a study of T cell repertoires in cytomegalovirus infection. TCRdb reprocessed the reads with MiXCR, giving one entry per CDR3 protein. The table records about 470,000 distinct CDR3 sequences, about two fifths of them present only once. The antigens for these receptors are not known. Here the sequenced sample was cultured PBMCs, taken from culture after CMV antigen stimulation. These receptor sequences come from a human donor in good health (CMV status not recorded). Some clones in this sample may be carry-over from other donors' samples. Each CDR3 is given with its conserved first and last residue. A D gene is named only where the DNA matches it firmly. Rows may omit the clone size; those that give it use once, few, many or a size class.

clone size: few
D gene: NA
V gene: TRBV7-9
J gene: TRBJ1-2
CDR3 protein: CASSLGSRSRWGYGYTF
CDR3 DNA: TGTGCCAGCAGCTTAGGCAGCAGAAGCCGTTGGGGGTATGGCTACACCTTC

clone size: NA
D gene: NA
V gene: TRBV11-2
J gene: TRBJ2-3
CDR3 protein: CASSRGKWSTDTQYF
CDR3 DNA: TGTGCCAGCAGCCGGGGGAAGTGGAGCACAGATACGCAGTATTTT

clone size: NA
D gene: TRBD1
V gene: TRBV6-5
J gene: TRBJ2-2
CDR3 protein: CASSYSRQGVDTGELFF
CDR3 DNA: TGTGCCAGCAGTTACTCTAGACAGGGGGTAGACACCGGGGAGCTGTTTTTT

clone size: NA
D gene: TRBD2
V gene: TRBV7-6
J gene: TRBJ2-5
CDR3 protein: CASTQPSGGETQYF
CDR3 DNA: TGTGCCAGCACCCAACCCTCGGGGGGGGAGACCCAGTACTTC

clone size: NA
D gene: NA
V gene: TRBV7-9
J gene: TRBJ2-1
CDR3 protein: CASEGGTSSYNEQFF
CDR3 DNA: TGTGCCAGCGAGGGGGGGACCAGCTCCTACAATGAGCAGTTCTTC

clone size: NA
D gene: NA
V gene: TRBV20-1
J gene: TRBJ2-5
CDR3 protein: CSARDAWGQETQYF
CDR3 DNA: TGCAGTGCTAGAGACGCGTGGGGGCAAGAGACCCAGTACTTC

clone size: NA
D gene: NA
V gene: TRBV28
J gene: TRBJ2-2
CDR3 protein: CASRGGGQVITGELFF
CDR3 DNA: TGTGCCAGCAGAGGGGGGGGACAGGTTATCACCGGGGAGCTGTTTTTT

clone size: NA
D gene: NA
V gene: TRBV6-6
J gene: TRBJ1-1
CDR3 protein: CASSYSSRGANTEAFF
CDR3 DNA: TGTGCCAGCAGTTACTCCTCAAGGGGGGCGAACACTGAAGCTTTCTTT

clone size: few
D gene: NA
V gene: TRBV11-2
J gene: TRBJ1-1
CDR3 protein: CASSLIRRLNTEAFF
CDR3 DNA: TGTGCCAGCAGCTTGATTCGGAGATTGAACACTGAAGCTTTCTTT

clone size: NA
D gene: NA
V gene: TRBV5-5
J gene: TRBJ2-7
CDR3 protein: CASSQWDGEYEQYF
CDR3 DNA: TGTGCCAGCAGTCAATGGGACGGGGAGTACGAGCAGTACTTC

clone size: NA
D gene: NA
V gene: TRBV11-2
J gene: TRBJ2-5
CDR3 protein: CASSLVWTPGETQYF
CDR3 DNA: TGTGCCAGCAGCTTAGTATGGACCCCGGGAGAGACCCAGTACTTC

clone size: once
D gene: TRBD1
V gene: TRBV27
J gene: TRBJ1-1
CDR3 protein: CASSDTGVYTEAFF
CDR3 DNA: TGTGCCAGCAGTGACACAGGGGTTTACACTGAAGCTTTCTTT

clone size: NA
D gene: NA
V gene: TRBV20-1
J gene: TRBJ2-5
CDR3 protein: CSAGNGRQETQYF
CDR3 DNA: TGCAGTGCCGGGAACGGCCGCCAAGAGACCCAGTACTTC

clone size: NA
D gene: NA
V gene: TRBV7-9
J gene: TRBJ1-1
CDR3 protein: CASRHGRVMGNTEAFF
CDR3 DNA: TGTGCCAGCAGACACGGGAGGGTAATGGGGAACACTGAAGCTTTCTTT

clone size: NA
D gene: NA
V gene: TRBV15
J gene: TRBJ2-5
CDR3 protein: CATSRDGEGAETQYF
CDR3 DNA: TGTGCCACCAGCAGAGATGGGGAAGGCGCAGAGACCCAGTACTTC

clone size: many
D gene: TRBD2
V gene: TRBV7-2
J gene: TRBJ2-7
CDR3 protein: CASSQGLAGGLYEQYF
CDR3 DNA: TGTGCCAGCAGCCAGGGACTAGCGGGGGGGCTATACGAGCAGTACTTC

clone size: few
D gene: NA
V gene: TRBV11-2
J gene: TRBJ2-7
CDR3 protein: CASSYGDGAYEQYF
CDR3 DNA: TGTGCCAGCAGCTACGGGGACGGAGCCTACGAGCAGTACTTC

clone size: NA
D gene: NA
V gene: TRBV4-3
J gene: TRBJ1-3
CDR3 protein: CASSLYPTGPGNTIYF
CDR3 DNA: TGCGCCAGCAGCTTGTACCCTACAGGGCCTGGAAACACCATATATTTT

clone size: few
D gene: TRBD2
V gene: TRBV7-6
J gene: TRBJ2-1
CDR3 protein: CASSWGLAGDIQQFF
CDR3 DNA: TGTGCCAGCAGCTGGGGACTAGCGGGAGATATACAGCAGTTCTTC

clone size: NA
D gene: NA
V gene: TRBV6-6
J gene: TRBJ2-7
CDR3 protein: CASFTGRSYEQYF
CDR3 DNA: TGTGCCAGTTTTACAGGACGATCCTACGAGCAGTACTTC

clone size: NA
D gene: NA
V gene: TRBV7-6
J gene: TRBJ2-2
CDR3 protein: CASLRAPSTGELFF
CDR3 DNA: TGTGCCAGCTTGAGGGCCCCTAGCACCGGGGAGCTGTTTTTT

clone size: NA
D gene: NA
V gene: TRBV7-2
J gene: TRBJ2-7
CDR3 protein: CASSLAGSAYEQYF
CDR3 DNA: TGTGCCAGCAGCTTAGCGGGCTCAGCCTACGAGCAGTACTTC

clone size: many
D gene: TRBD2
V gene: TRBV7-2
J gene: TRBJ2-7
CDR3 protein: CASRAGFDRDEQYF
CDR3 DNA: TGTGCCAGCAGAGCGGGATTCGATCGGGACGAGCAGTACTTC

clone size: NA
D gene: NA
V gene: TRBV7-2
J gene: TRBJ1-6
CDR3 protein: CASSRQYNSPLHF
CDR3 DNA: TGTGCCAGCAGCCGACAGTATAATTCACCCCTCCACTTT

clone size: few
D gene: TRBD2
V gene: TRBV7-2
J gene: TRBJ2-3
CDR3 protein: CASRPPGTSGEDTQYF
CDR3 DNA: TGTGCCAGCAGACCGCCGGGGACTAGCGGGGAAGATACGCAGTATTTT

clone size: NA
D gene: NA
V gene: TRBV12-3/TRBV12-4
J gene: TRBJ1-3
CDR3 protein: CASSFGQSGNTIYF
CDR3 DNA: TGTGCCAGCAGCTTCGGACAATCTGGAAACACCATATATTTT

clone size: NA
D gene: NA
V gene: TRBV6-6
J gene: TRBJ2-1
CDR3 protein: CASSRWDKTYNEQFF
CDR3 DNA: TGTGCCAGCAGCAGATGGGACAAAACCTACAATGAGCAGTTCTTC

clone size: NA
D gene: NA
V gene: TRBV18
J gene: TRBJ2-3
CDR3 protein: CASSHNQKRTDTQYF
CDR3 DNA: TGTGCCAGCTCTCACAATCAGAAGCGCACAGATACGCAGTATTTT

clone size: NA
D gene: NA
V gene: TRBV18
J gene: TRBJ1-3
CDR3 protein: CASSPDGNPGNTIYF
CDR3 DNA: TGTGCCAGCTCCCCCGATGGGAACCCTGGAAACACCATATATTTT

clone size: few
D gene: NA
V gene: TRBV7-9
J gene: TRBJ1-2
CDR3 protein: CASSFRGGGGNYGYTF
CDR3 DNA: TGTGCCAGCAGCTTCCGAGGTGGGGGGGGTAACTATGGCTACACCTTC

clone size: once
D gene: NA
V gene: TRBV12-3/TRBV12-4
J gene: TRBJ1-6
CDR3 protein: CASRPTGGDSPLHF
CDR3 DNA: TGTGCCAGCAGACCAACAGGAGGGGATTCACCCCTCCACTTT

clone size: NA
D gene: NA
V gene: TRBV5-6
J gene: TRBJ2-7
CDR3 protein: CASSLGPVVSRVGTYEQYF
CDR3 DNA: TGTGCCAGCAGCTTGGGCCCCGTTGTGTCTCGGGTAGGAACCTACGAGCAGTACTTC

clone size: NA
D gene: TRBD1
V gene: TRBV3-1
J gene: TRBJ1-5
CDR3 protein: CASSQGTGAWGNQPQHF
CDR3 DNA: TGTGCCAGCAGCCAAGGAACAGGGGCCTGGGGCAATCAGCCCCAGCATTTT

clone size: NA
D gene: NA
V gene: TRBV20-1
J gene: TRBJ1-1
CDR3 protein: CSALRDISLNTEAFF
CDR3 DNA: TGCAGTGCTCTCCGGGACATCAGTCTGAACACTGAAGCTTTCTTT

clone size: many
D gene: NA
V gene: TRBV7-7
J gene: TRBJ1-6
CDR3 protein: CASSLGEDSPLHF
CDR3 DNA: TGTGCCAGCAGCTTAGGGGAAGATTCACCCCTCCACTTT

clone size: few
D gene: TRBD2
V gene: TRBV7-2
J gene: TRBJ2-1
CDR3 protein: CASSLGGGSYEQFF
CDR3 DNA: TGTGCCAGCAGCTTAGGGGGCGGGAGCTATGAGCAGTTCTTC